Below, 5 T cell receptor beta chains from the same sample are listed, as sequenced in a study of type 1 regulatory T cells. Antigen specificity for these receptors is unknown. TCRdb ran MiXCR on the reads and lists one entry per CDR3 protein. The sample comprises fewer than 75,000 distinct CDR3 sequences, 45% to 50% of which are singletons, and around 2.1% rests with the top ten. The source material was cultured non-Tr1 T cells, either the whole culture or a sorted T cell fraction (not recorded which). These receptors came from a human donor in good health.

The DNA for the CDR3 is TGTGCCAGCAGTTCCGCACAGGGGGCTATGAACACTGAAGCTTTCTTT. Protein product: CASSSAQGAMNTEAFF. The rearrangement joins TRBV6-2 or TRBV6-3 to TRBJ1-1, with 9 positions matching TRBD1. The CDR3 sequence is 16 residues long. The V gene end was trimmed by 4 bases and the J gene end by 0 bases; junction bases not matched to a gene: 6. Germline V gene lookup returns CDR1 MNHEY and CDR2 SVGEGT.

The V call is TRBV20-1, the J call TRBJ2-7, with D perhaps TRBD1 (6 bases). Deletions cut 2 bases from V and 1 base from J, with 18 bases between. The CDR3 contains 16 residues. The germline V gene has CDR1 DFQATT and CDR2 SNEGSKA (reference sequence). This CDR3 is CSARPGTIYPSYEQYF. The CDR3 DNA sequence: TGCAGTGCTAGACCGGGGACAATCTATCCGTCCTACGAGCAGTACTTC.

Regarding this clonotype: Just one base apart from a much larger clone, this may be a read error. The rearrangement joins TRBV5-1 to TRBJ2-7; D is unclear. Germline V gives CDR1 SGHRS, CDR2 YFSETQ. Trimming pared 5 bases from V and 2 bases from J, leaving 11 bases between. The CDR3 runs to 13 residues. The DNA of the CDR3 is TGCGCCAGCAGATTCAGCTCTCCCTACGAGCAGTACTTC. Protein: CASRFSSPYEQYF.

This clonotype was seen only a few times. This sequence joins TRBV7-9 and TRBJ1-4; D is ambiguous. V lost 0 bases, J lost 5 bases, and 10 bases lay in between. The CDR3 runs 15 residues. The germline gives CDR1 SEHNR, CDR2 FQNEAQ (reference sequence). The CDR3: CASSLAGGKNEKLFF. The CDR3 DNA follows: TGTGCCAGCAGCTTAGCGGGCGGGAAGAATGAAAAACTGTTTTTT. Looking up the rest from reference TRBV7-9 and TRBJ1-4 gives the full variable domain: DTGVSQNPRHKITKRGQNVTFRCDPISEHNRLYWYRQTLGQGPEFLTYFQNEAQLEKSRLLSDRFSAERPKGSFSTLEIQRTEQGDSAMYLCASSLAGGKNEKLFFGSGTQLSVL.

CDR3 residues: CASSPEYGTGETQYF. The CDR3 nucleotides are TGCGCCAGCAGCCCCGAATATGGGACGGGTGAGACCCAGTACTTC. The rearrangement joins TRBV5-1 to TRBJ2-5; D is perhaps TRBD1 or TRBD2 (5 bases each). Germline CDR1 reads SGHRS; CDR2 reads YFSETQ. Trimming removed 4 bases from V and 5 bases from J, with 18 bases in between. The CDR3 extends over 15 amino acids.